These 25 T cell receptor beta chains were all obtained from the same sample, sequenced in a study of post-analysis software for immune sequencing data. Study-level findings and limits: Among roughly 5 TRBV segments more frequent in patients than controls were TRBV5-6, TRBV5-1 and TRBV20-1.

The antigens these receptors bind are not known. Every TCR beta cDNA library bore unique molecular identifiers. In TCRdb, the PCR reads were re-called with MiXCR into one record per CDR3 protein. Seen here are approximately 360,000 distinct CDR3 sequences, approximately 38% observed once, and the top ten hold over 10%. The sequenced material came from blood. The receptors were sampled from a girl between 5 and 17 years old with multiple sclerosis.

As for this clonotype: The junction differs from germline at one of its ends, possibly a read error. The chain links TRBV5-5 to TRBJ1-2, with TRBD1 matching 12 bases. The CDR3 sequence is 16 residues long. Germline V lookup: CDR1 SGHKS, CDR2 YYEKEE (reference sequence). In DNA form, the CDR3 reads TGTGCCGGCAGCTTAGGGGACAGGGGGCAATCTTATGGCTACACCTTC. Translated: CAGSLGDRGQSYGYTF. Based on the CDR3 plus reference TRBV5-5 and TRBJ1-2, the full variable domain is DAGVTQSPTHLIKTRGQQVTLRCSPISGHKSVSWYQQVLGQGPQFIFQYYEKEERGRGNFPDRFSARQFPNYSSELNVNALLLGDSALYLCAGSLGDRGQSYGYTFGSGTRLTVV.

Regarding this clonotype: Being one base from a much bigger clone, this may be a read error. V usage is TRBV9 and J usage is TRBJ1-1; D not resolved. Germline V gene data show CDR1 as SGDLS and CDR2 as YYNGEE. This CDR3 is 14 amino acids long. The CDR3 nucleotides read TGTGCCGGCAGCGTCGGTTCACGGGACACTGAAGCTTTCTTT. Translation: CAGSVGSRDTEAFF.

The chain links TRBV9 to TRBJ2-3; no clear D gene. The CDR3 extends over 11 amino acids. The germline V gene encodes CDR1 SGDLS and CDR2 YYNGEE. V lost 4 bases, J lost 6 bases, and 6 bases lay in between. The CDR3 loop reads CASSIGDTQYF. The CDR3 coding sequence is TGTGCCAGCAGCATAGGCGATACGCAGTATTTT.

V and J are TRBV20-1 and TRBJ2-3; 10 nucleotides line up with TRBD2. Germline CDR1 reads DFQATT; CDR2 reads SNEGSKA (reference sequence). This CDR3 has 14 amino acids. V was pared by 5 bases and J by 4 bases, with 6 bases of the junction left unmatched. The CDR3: CSALPGLASDTQYF. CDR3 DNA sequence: TGCAGTGCTCTCCCGGGACTAGCGTCAGATACGCAGTATTTT.

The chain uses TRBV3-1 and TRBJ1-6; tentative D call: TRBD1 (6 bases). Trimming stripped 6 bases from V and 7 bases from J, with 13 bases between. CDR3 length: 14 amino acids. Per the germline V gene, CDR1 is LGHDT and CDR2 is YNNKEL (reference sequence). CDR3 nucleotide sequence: TGTGCCAGCAGTCACCAGGGGAGAAATTCACCCCTCCACTTT. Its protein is CASSHQGRNSPLHF.

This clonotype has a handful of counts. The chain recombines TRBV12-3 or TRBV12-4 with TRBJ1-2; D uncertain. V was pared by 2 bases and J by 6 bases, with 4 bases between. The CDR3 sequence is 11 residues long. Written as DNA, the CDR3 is TGTGCCAGCAGTTTACCGAATGGCTACACCTTC. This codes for CASSLPNGYTF.

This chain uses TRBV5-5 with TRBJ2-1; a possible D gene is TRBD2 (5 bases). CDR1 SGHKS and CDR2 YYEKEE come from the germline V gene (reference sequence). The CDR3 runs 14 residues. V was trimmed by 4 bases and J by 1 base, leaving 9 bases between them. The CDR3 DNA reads TGTGCCAGCAGCATCCGGGGATCCTACAATGAGCAGTTCTTC. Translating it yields CASSIRGSYNEQFF.

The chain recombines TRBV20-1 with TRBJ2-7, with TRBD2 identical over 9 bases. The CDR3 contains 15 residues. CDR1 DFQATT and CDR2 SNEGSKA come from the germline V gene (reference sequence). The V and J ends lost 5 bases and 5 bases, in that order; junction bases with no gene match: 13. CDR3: CSAPPLSGGCDEQYF. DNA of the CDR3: TGCAGTGCTCCCCCCCTAAGCGGGGGGTGCGACGAGCAGTACTTC.

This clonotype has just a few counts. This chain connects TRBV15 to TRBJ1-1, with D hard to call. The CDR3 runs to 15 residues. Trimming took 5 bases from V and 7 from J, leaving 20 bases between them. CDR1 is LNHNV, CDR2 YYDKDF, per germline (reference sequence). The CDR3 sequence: CATSGILSYPFEAFF. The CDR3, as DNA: TGTGCCACCAGCGGCATACTGAGCTACCCTTTTGAAGCTTTCTTT.

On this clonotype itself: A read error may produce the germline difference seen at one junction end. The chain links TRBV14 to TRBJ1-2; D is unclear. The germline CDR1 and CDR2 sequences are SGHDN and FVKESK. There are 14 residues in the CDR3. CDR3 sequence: CANSHDSPVYGYTF. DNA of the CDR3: TGTGCCAACAGCCACGATTCCCCAGTCTATGGCTACACCTTC.

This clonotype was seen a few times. CDR3 amino acids: CASSELTGNQPQHF. The DNA of the CDR3 is TGTGCCAGCAGTGAATTGACAGGCAATCAGCCCCAGCATTTT. This chain links TRBV27 with TRBJ1-5; weak D call: TRBD1 (5 bases). V was pared by 5 bases and J by 2 bases, with 10 bases between. This CDR3 has 14 residues. Germline V gives CDR1 MNHEY, CDR2 SMNVEV (reference sequence).

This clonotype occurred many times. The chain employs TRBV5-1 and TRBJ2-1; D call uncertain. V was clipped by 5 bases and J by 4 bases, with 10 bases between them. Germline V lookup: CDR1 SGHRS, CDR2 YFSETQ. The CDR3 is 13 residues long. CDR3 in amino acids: CASSYDSYNEQFF. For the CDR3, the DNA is TGCGCCAGCAGTTATGATTCGTACAATGAGCAGTTCTTC.

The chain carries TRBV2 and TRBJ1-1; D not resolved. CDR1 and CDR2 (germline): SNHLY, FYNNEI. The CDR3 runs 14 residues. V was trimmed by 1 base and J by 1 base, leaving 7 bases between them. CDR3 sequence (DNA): TGTGCCAGCAGTGAAGGGAATTGGAACACTGAAGCTTTCTTT. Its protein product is CASSEGNWNTEAFF.

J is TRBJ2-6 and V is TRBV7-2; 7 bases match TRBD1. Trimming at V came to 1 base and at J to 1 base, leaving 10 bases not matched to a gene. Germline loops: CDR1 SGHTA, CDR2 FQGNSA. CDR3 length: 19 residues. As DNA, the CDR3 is TGTGCCAGCAGCTTAGACCCACGACAGGGTGGATCTGGGGCCAACGTCCTGACTTTC. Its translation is CASSLDPRQGGSGANVLTF.

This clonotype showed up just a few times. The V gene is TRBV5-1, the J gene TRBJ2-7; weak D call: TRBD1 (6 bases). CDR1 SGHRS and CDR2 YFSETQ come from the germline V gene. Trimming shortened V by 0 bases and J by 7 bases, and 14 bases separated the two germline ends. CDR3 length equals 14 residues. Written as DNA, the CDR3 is TGCGCCAGCAGCTTGGGCGATGCAGGGGCGGAGCAGTACTTC. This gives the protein CASSLGDAGAEQYF.

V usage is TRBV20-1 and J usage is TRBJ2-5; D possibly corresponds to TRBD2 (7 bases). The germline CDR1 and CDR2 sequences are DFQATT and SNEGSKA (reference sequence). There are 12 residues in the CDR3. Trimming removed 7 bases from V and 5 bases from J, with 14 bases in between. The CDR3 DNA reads TGCAGTGTAGGGGGGGTGGTGGAGACCCAGTACTTC. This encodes CSVGGVVETQYF.

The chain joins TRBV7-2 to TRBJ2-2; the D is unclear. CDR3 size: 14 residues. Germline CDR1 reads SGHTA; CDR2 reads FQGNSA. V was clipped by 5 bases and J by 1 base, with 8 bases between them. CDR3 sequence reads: CASSVGLNTGELFF. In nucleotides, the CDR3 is TGTGCCAGCAGCGTCGGTTTGAACACCGGGGAGCTGTTTTTT.

The CDR3 coding sequence is TGTGCCAGCAGAGCACAGGGAACCCCTGAAGCTTTCTTT. Translated, it gives CASRAQGTPEAFF. The chain couples TRBV6-1 to TRBJ1-1; D is perhaps TRBD1 (6 bases). The CDR3 extends over 13 amino acids. Germline V gene sequence: CDR1 MNHNS, CDR2 SASEGT. Trimming shortened V by 6 bases and J by 6 bases, and 14 bases separated the two germline ends.

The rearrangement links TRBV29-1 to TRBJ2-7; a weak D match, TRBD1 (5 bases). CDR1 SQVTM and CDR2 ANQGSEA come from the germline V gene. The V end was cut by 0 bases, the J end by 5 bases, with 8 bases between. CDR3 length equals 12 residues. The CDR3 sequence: CSVEDAGNEQYF. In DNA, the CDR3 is TGCAGCGTTGAAGATGCAGGGAACGAGCAGTACTTC.

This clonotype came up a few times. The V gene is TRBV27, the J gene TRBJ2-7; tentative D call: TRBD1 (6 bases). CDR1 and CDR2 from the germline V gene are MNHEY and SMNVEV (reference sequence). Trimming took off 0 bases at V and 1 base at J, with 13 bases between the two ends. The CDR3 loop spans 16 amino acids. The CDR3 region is CASSLSMGTLSYEQYF. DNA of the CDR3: TGTGCCAGCAGTTTATCGATGGGGACATTATCCTACGAGCAGTACTTC.

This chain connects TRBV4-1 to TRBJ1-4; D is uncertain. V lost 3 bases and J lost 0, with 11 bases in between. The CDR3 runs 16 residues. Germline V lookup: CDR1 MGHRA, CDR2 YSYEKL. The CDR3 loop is CASSHPDGATNEKLFF. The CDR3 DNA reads TGCGCCAGCAGCCATCCAGACGGCGCAACTAATGAAAAACTGTTTTTT.

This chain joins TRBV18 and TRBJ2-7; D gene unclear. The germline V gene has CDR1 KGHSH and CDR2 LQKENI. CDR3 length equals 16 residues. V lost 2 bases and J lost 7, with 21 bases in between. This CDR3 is CASSPNSGFSQGEQYF. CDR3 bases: TGTGCCAGCTCACCAAACTCGGGTTTTTCGCAAGGGGAGCAGTACTTC.

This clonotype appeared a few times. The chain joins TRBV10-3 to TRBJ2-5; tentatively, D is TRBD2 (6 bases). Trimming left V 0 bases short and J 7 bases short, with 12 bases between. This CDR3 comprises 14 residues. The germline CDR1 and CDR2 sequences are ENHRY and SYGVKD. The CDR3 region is CAISESPSEGTQYF. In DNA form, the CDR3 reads TGTGCCATCAGTGAGTCACCTAGCGAGGGGACCCAGTACTTC.

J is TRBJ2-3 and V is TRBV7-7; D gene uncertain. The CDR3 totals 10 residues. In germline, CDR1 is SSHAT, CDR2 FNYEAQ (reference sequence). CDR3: CARGRDTQYF. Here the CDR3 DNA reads TGTGCTAGAGGTCGCGATACGCAGTATTTT.

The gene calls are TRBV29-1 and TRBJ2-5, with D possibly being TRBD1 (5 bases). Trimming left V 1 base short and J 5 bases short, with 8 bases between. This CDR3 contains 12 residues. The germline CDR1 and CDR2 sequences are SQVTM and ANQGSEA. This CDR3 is CSVEGGAETQYF. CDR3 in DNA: TGCAGCGTTGAAGGGGGCGCGGAGACCCAGTACTTC.